One and the same sample provided the 10 T cell receptor beta chains below, sequenced in a study of cytomegalovirus exposure and HLA in healthy donors. Produced via immunoSEQ multiplex PCR; TCRdb's table is partial and in-frame only. This table holds almost 200,000 clones, about 81% found once. What was sequenced was PBMCs. Receptors originate from a woman aged 25 to 39 in good health and CMV-seronegative.

This chain joins TRBV28 and TRBJ1-2; 9 bases are shared with TRBD1. The germline gives CDR1 MDHEN, CDR2 SYDVKM. This CDR3 has 14 residues. The V and J ends lost 5 bases and 4 bases, in that order; junction bases with no gene match: 5. The CDR3 is CASSLGQGPYGYTF. The CDR3, as DNA: TGTGCCAGCAGTCTCGGACAGGGGCCCTATGGCTACACCTTC.

The chain has TRBV5-4 and TRBJ2-1; 15 positions agree with TRBD2. V lost 4 bases, J lost 4 bases, and 3 bases stayed unmatched. The CDR3 has 16 residues. CDR1 and CDR2 (germline): SGHNT, YYREEE (reference sequence). The CDR3 DNA is TGTGCCAGCAGCCGGACTAGCGGGAGGGGATACAATGAGCAGTTCTTC. Its protein product is CASSRTSGRGYNEQFF.

The J gene is TRBJ2-7, the V gene TRBV4-1, with 8 bases that match TRBD2. The V and J ends lost 4 bases and 3 bases, in that order; junction bases with no gene match: 8. The CDR3 contains 15 residues. The germline V gene has CDR1 MGHRA and CDR2 YSYEKL. The CDR3 bases are TGCGCCAGCAGCCCACAAAGGAGCGGGAGCTACGAGCAGTACTTC. The encoded protein is CASSPQRSGSYEQYF.

This chain connects TRBV29-1 to TRBJ2-2; 10 bases align to TRBD1. This CDR3 is built from 15 residues. With V trimmed by 4 bases and J by 7 bases, 9 bases remained unmatched. CDR1 and CDR2 (germline): SQVTM, ANQGSEA. CDR3 sequence: CSVARDRGMDGELFF. For the CDR3, the DNA is TGCAGCGTTGCCCGGGACAGGGGTATGGACGGGGAGCTGTTTTTT.

The CDR3 loop reads CASGPRQGPTYEQYF. The CDR3 DNA reads as TGTGCTAGTGGACCACGACAGGGGCCTACCTACGAGCAGTACTTC. The gene calls are TRBV12-5 and TRBJ2-7; 8 bases align to TRBD1. This CDR3 is 15 amino acids long. CDR1 LGHNT and CDR2 FRNRAP come from the germline V gene. The V gene end was trimmed by 6 bases and the J gene end by 2 bases; junction bases not matched to a gene: 9.

J is TRBJ2-7 and V is TRBV19, with a weak D call TRBD1 (5 bases). The CDR3 consists of 15 residues. Deletions cut 3 bases from V and 2 bases from J, with 14 bases between. The germline V gene has CDR1 LNHDA and CDR2 SQIVND (reference sequence). In DNA, the CDR3 is TGTGCCAGTAGTATTACGAGACAGCTCACCTACGAGCAGTACTTC. Residues: CASSITRQLTYEQYF.

The chain employs TRBV5-6 and TRBJ2-3, with 9 bases fitting TRBD2. With V trimmed by 5 bases and J by 1 base, 5 bases remained unmatched. Germline V gene sequence: CDR1 SGHDT, CDR2 YYEEEE. This CDR3 spans 15 amino acids. DNA of the CDR3: TGTGCCAGCAGGGGACTAGCTCTCGGCACAGATACGCAGTATTTT. Protein product: CASRGLALGTDTQYF.

This chain links TRBV7-3 with TRBJ2-7, with a weak D call TRBD1 (5 bases). V lost 2 bases to trimming and J lost 6 bases, with 20 bases between them. CDR3 length equals 16 residues. Germline assignment: CDR1 SGHTA and CDR2 FQGTGA. For the CDR3, the DNA is TGTGCCAGCAGCTTAGAAGGAAGGGGCCTCATTGGCGAGCAGTACTTC. It specifies CASSLEGRGLIGEQYF.

In this sample, this clone turned up a few times. V is TRBV18 and J is TRBJ2-7; maybe TRBD1 (5 bases). Germline CDR1 reads KGHSH; CDR2 reads LQKENI. Trimming took off 8 bases at V and 0 bases at J, with 14 bases between the two ends. The CDR3 length is 14 residues. The CDR3 loop reads CASTGDRNSYEQYF. The CDR3 nucleotides are TGTGCCAGCACAGGAGACCGCAACTCCTACGAGCAGTACTTC.

This clone was seen only once. The rearrangement uses TRBV30 and TRBJ2-3, with a weak D call TRBD1 (7 bases). Trimming shortened V by 8 bases and J by 2 bases, and 17 bases separated the two germline ends. From germline, CDR1 is GTSNPN and CDR2 SVGIG (reference sequence). The CDR3 runs to 14 residues. Here the CDR3 reads CARGQGGNTDTQYF. Written as DNA, the CDR3 is TGTGCCCGGGGGCAGGGGGGAAACACAGATACGCAGTATTTT. Full variable domain (remainder filled in from reference TRBV30 and TRBJ2-3): SQTIHQWPATLVQPVGSPLSLECTVEGTSNPNLYWYRQAAGRGLQLLFYSVGIGQISSEVPQNLSASRPQDRQFILSSKKLLLSDSGFYLCARGQGGNTDTQYFGPGTRLTVL.